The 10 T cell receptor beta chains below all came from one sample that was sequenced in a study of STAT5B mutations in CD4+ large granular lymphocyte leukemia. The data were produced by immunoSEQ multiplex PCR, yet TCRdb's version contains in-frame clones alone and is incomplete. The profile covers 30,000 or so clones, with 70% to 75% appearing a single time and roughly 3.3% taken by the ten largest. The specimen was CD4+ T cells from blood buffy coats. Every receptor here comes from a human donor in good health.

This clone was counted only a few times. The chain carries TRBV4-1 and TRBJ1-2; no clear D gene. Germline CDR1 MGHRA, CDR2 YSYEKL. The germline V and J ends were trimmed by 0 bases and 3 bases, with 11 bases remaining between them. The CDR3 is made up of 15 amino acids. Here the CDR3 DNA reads TGCGCCAGCAGCCAAGAAGGGCCGCAGTACTATGGCTACACCTTC. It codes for CASSQEGPQYYGYTF.

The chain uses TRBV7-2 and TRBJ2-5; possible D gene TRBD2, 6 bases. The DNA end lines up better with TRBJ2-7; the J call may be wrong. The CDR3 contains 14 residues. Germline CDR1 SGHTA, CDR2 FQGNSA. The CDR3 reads CATKSAGIPHEQYF. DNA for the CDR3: TGTGCCACCAAATCAGCGGGTATCCCCCACGAGCAGTACTTC.

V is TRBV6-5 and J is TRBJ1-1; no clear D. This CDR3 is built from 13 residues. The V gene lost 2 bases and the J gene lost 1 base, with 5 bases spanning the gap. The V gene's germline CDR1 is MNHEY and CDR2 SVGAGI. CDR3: CASSYTANTEAFF. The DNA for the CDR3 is TGTGCCAGCAGTTACACAGCGAACACTGAAGCTTTCTTT.

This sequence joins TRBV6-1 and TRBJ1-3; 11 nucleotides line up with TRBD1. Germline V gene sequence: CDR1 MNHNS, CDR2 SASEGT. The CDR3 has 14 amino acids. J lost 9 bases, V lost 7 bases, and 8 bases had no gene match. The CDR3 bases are TGTGCCAGCAAAGGGACAGGGGGTGTAGCCACCATATATTTT. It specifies CASKGTGGVATIYF.

The DNA for the CDR3 is TGTGCCAGCAGCTTGTTCTCACTAGTTCCTGAGCAGTTCTTC. Its translation: CASSLFSLVPEQFF. V and J are TRBV5-6 and TRBJ2-1, with D possibly matching TRBD2 (5 bases). There are 14 residues in the CDR3. Germline CDR1 reads SGHDT; CDR2 reads YYEEEE. The V end was cut by 1 base, the J end by 9 bases, with 14 bases between.

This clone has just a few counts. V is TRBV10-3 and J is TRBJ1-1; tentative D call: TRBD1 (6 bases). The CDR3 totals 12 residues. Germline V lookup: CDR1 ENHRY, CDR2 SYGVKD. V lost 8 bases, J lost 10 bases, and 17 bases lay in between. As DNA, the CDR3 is TGTGCCATCTTGAGGTCAGGGGCTACAGCTTTCTTT. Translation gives CAILRSGATAFF.

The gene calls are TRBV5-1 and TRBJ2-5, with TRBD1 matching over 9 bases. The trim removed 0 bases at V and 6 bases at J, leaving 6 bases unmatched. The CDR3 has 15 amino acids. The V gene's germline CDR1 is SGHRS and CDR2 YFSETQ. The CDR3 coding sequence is TGCGCCAGCAGCTTGGGGGACAGGGATGTGAAGACCCAGTACTTC. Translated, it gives CASSLGDRDVKTQYF.

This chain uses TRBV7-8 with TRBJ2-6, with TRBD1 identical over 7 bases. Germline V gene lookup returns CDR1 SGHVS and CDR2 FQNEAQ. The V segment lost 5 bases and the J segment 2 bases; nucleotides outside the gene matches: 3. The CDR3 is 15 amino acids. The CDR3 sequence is CASSRDRAGANVLTF. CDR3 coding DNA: TGTGCCAGCAGCCGTGACAGGGCTGGGGCCAACGTCCTGACTTTC.

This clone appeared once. This CDR3 reads CASVDRGRYGYTF. CDR3 nucleotide sequence: TGCGCCAGTGTGGACAGGGGCCGCTATGGCTACACCTTC. The rearrangement joins TRBV10-2 to TRBJ1-2, with TRBD1 identical over 9 bases. V was clipped by 9 bases and J by 4 bases; unmatched bases: 6. The CDR3 is made up of 13 amino acids. Germline V gene data show CDR1 as WSHSY and CDR2 as SAAADI.

The CDR3 DNA sequence: TGTGCCAGCTCACAGCTCTCGGGAGAGACTGAAGCTTTCTTT. The encoded protein is CASSQLSGETEAFF. The V gene is TRBV18, the J gene TRBJ1-1; D ambiguous. The CDR3 has 14 amino acids. V was pared by 4 bases and J by 5 bases, with 14 bases between. Germline-derived CDR1 and CDR2 are KGHSH and LQKENI.